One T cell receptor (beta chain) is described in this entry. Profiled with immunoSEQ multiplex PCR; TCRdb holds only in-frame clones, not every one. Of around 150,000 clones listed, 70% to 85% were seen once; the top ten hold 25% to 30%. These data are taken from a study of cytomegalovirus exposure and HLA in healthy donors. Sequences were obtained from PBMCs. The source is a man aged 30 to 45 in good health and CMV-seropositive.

The CDR3, as DNA: TGTGCCAGCAGCCAGGGGGGCTCTGGGGCCAACGTCCTGACTTTC. Translation: CASSQGGSGANVLTF. The chain links TRBV7-9 to TRBJ2-6, with D tentatively TRBD1 (7 bases). This CDR3 contains 15 residues. Germline CDR1 reads SEHNR; CDR2 reads FQNEAQ (reference sequence). The V end lost 5 bases, the J end lost 0 bases, and 8 bases lay between the germline ends.